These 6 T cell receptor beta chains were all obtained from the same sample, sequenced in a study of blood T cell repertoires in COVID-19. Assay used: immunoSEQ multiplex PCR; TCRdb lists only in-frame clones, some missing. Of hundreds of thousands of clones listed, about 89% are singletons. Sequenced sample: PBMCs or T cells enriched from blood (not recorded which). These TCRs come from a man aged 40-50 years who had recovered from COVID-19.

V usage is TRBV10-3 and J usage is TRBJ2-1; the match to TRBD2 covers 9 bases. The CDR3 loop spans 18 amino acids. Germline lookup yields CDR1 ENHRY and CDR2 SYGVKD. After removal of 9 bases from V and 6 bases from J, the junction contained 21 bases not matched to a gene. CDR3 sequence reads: CAIGGRREGLITPNEQFF. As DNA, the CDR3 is TGTGCCATTGGAGGGAGGCGGGAGGGCCTGATAACCCCCAATGAGCAGTTCTTC.

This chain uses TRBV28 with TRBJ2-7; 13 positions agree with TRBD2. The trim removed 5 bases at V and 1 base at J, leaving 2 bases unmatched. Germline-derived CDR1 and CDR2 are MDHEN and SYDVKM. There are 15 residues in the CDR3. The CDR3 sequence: CASSGLAGVSYEQYF. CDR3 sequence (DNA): TGTGCCAGCAGTGGACTAGCGGGGGTGTCCTACGAGCAGTACTTC.

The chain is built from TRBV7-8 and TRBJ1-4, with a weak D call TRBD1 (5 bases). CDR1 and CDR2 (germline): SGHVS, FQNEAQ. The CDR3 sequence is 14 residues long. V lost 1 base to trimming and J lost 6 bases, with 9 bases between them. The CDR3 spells CASSLVGEYEKLFF. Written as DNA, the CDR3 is TGTGCCAGCAGCTTAGTAGGGGAATATGAAAAACTGTTTTTT.

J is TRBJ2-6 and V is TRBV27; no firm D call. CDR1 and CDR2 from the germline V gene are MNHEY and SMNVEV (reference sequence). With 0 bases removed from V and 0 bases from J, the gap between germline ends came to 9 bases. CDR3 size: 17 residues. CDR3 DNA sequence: TGTGCCAGCAGTTTATCAGATCTAAGCTCTGGGGCCAACGTCCTGACTTTC. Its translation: CASSLSDLSSGANVLTF.

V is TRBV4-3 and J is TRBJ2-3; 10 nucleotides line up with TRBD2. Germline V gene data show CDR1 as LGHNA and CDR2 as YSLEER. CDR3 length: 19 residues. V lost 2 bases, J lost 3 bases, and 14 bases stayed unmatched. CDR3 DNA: TGCGCCAGCAGCCAACCAAGTCCCAGCGGGAGGGCCGGTACAGATACGCAGTATTTT. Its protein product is CASSQPSPSGRAGTDTQYF.

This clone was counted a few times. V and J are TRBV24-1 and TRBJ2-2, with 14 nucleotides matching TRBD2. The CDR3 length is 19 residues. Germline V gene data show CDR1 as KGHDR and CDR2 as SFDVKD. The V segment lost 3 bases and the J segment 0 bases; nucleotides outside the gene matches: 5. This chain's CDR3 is CATSDAGLAGATNTGELFF. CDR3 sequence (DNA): TGTGCCACCAGTGATGCGGGACTAGCGGGAGCGACGAACACCGGGGAGCTGTTTTTT.